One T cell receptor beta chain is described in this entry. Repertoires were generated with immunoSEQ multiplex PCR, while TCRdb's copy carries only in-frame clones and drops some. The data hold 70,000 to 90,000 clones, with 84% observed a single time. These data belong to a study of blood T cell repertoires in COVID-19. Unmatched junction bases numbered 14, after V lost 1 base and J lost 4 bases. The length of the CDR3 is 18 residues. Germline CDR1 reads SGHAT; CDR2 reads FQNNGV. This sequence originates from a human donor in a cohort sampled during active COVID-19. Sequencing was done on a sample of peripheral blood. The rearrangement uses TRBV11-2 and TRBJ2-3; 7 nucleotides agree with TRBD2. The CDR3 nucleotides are TGTGCCAGCAGCTTAGTCCCTAGCGGCGCGGGTTGGGCAGATACGCAGTATTTT. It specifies CASSLVPSGAGWADTQYF.